These T cell receptor beta chains were read from a single sample in a study of shared clonotypes between healthy human individuals. Clones were read by immunoSEQ multiplex PCR, and TCRdb kept only the in-frame ones, dropping some. The data show millions of clones, just over 90% seen once. Source material: naive CD4+ T cells sorted from blood. The receptors were gathered from a man aged 18 to 29 in good health. Each CDR3 is given with its conserved first and last residue. Fields, in order: D gene, V gene, J gene, clone size, CDR3 protein, CDR3 DNA. The D gene is left open where the match is weak. Where a row states a size, it is once, few, many or the class of an expanded clone; other rows omit it.

>-|TRBV6-5|TRBJ1-2|-
CASRGQNYGYTF
TGTGCCAGCAGAGGGCAGAACTATGGCTACACCTTC
>TRBD2|TRBV5-6|TRBJ2-7|-
CASSLVPGGPHEQYF
TGTGCCAGCAGCTTGGTCCCGGGAGGGCCCCACGAGCAGTACTTC
>-|TRBV7-2|TRBJ2-7|-
CASSLDFYEQYF
TGTGCCAGCAGCTTAGATTTCTACGAGCAGTACTTC
>-|TRBV10-3|TRBJ2-7|-
CAISKTAYSYEQYF
TGTGCCATCAGTAAAACAGCGTACTCCTACGAGCAGTACTTC
>TRBD1|TRBV18|TRBJ2-2|-
CASSQETGGAFGELFF
TGTGCCAGCTCCCAGGAGACAGGGGGCGCCTTCGGGGAGCTGTTTTTT
>-|TRBV2|TRBJ2-5|once
CASSDGRRETQYF
TGTGCCAGCAGTGACGGGCGGAGGGAGACCCAGTACTTC
>-|TRBV11-2|TRBJ2-5|once
CASSLAAAAIQETQYF
TGTGCCAGCAGCTTAGCGGCAGCTGCCATCCAAGAGACCCAGTACTTC
>-|TRBV9|TRBJ2-1|few
CASSVVGGAYNEQFF
TGTGCCAGCAGCGTAGTTGGCGGCGCCTACAATGAGCAGTTCTTC
>TRBD1|TRBV19|TRBJ1-5|-
CASSLADRGSSNQPQHF
TGTGCCAGTAGTCTTGCGGACAGGGGGTCATCCAATCAGCCCCAGCATTTT
>-|TRBV30|TRBJ1-5|few
CAWRAGNQPQHF
TGTGCCTGGAGAGCTGGCAATCAGCCCCAGCATTTT
>TRBD1|TRBV7-4|TRBJ1-4|-
CASSLLGGGEAAPNEKLFF
TGTGCCAGCAGCTTATTAGGGGGCGGAGAGGCTGCACCTAATGAAAAACTGTTTTTT
>-|TRBV11-2|TRBJ2-7|-
CASTPGQLAYEQYF
TGTGCCAGCACCCCGGGTCAGTTGGCCTACGAGCAGTACTTC
>-|TRBV28|TRBJ1-2|-
CASTGPYGYTF
TGTGCCTCCACGGGACCCTATGGCTACACCTTC
>-|TRBV6-5|TRBJ2-2|-
CASRLGHAVTGELFF
TGTGCCAGCAGGTTAGGACATGCTGTCACCGGGGAGCTGTTTTTT
>-|TRBV12-5|TRBJ2-5|-
CASGSLTETQYF
TGTGCTAGTGGGTCCCTAACAGAGACCCAGTACTTC
>-|TRBV7-2|TRBJ1-2|-
CASSLVGGGYTF
TGTGCCAGCAGCTTAGTAGGGGGTGGCTACACCTTC
>-|TRBV18|TRBJ1-3|-
CASSGRQGLYSGNTIYF
TGTGCCAGCTCAGGACGGCAGGGACTGTATTCTGGAAACACCATATATTTT
>-|TRBV2|TRBJ1-6|-
CASSEWQQNSPLHF
TGTGCCAGCAGTGAGTGGCAGCAAAATTCACCCCTCCACTTT
>TRBD1|TRBV5-1|TRBJ2-5|once
CASSLVWTGDSRETQYF
TGCGCCAGCAGCTTGGTATGGACAGGGGACAGCCGGGAGACCCAGTACTTC
>-|TRBV5-1|TRBJ1-1|-
CASSHRINSGISMSNTEAFF
TGCGCCAGCAGCCACCGCATTAATTCAGGGATTTCTATGTCGAACACTGAAGCTTTCTTT
>-|TRBV6-4|TRBJ2-3|-
CASSGLQGADTQYF
TGTGCCAGCAGTGGGCTTCAGGGTGCAGATACGCAGTATTTT
>TRBD2|TRBV5-4|TRBJ2-3|-
CASSFPIAGGPADTQYF
TGTGCCAGCAGCTTCCCTATAGCGGGAGGGCCCGCAGATACGCAGTATTTT